A single sample gave rise to the 10 T cell receptor beta chains below, sequenced in a study of blood T cell repertoires in COVID-19. Generated by immunoSEQ multiplex PCR, the TCRdb table keeps only in-frame clones and is missing some. The table lists 93,000 or so clones, 87% of them singletons. Sequenced: peripheral blood. Source of these receptors: a human donor in a cohort sampled during active COVID-19.

The chain uses TRBV28 and TRBJ1-6; 7 bases agree with TRBD1. V dropped 6 bases and J dropped 9; count of bases not matched to a gene: 8. CDR1 and CDR2 from the germline V gene are MDHEN and SYDVKM. This CDR3 has 14 residues. The CDR3 nucleotides read TGTGCCAGCAGACAAAGAGGGGGCGCTTCACCCCTCCACTTT. Translating it yields CASRQRGGASPLHF.

The chain has TRBV24-1 and TRBJ2-7, with TRBD1 as a possible D gene (6 bases). Trimming pared 12 bases from V and 2 bases from J, leaving 10 bases between. The CDR3 has 11 amino acids. Looked up from germline, CDR1 is KGHDR and CDR2 is SFDVKD. CDR3 protein: CAAGTTYEQYF. The CDR3 DNA reads as TGTGCCGCCGGGACAACCTACGAGCAGTACTTC.

V usage is TRBV10-1 and J usage is TRBJ1-6; 10 nucleotides match TRBD1. The CDR3 length is 14 residues. The J segment lost 3 bases and the V segment lost 9 bases, leaving 2 bases of the junction unmatched. Germline values: CDR1 WNHNN, CDR2 SYGVQD (reference sequence). The CDR3 coding sequence is TGCGCCAGGGGACAGGGGTTCTATAATTCACCCCTCCACTTT. Its protein is CARGQGFYNSPLHF.

This chain uses TRBV5-1 with TRBJ1-5, with D unclear. The V end was cut by 1 base, the J end by 6 bases, with 8 bases between. CDR3 length equals 13 residues. The V gene's germline CDR1 is SGHRS and CDR2 YFSETQ. This chain's CDR3 is CASSLHPGQPQHF. The CDR3 bases are TGCGCCAGCAGCTTGCATCCGGGTCAGCCCCAGCATTTT.

This clone was seen only a few times. V usage is TRBV27 and J usage is TRBJ1-5, with 7 bases matching TRBD1. Unmatched junction bases numbered 3, after V lost 2 bases and J lost 2 bases. CDR3 length: 15 residues. CDR1 and CDR2 from the germline V gene are MNHEY and SMNVEV (reference sequence). CDR3: CASSLGQVGNQPQHF. In DNA form, the CDR3 reads TGTGCCAGCAGTTTAGGACAGGTAGGCAATCAGCCCCAGCATTTT.

The rearrangement uses TRBV29-1 and TRBJ1-2, with TRBD1 as a possible D gene (6 bases). The length of the CDR3 is 14 residues. The V gene lost 6 bases and the J gene lost 2 bases, with 16 bases spanning the gap. Germline V gene lookup returns CDR1 SQVTM and CDR2 ANQGSEA. CDR3 in DNA: TGCAGCGTGAAACAGCGGGGGGCCAACTATGGCTACACCTTC. This encodes CSVKQRGANYGYTF.

The chain recombines TRBV9 with TRBJ2-1, with 8 bases fitting TRBD2. This CDR3 contains 17 residues. The V gene's germline CDR1 is SGDLS and CDR2 YYNGEE. The trim removed 0 bases at V and 8 bases at J, leaving 13 bases unmatched. In nucleotides, the CDR3 is TGTGCCAGCAGCGTAGGGTCCACTAGCGGACTTGCCTATGAGCAGTTCTTC. Protein: CASSVGSTSGLAYEQFF. The entire variable domain, with the rest obtained from reference TRBV9 and TRBJ2-1, is as follows: DSGVTQTPKHLITATGQRVTLRCSPRSGDLSVYWYQQSLDQGLQFLIQYYNGEERAKGNILERFSAQQFPDLHSELNLSSLELGDSALYFCASSVGSTSGLAYEQFFGPGTRLTVL.

The chain uses TRBV29-1 and TRBJ2-5; TRBD2 might be the D (6 bases). V was cut by 2 bases and J by 1 base, with 14 bases left in between. The CDR3 is 15 amino acids. Germline-derived CDR1 and CDR2 are SQVTM and ANQGSEA. DNA of the CDR3: TGCAGCGTTGAAAATGCCCCGGGACTCCAAGAGACCCAGTACTTC. It translates to CSVENAPGLQETQYF.

This clone showed up just once. CDR3 sequence (DNA): TGCAGTGCTAGAGCCTCGTATACGCAGTATTTT. Translation gives CSARASYTQYF. The rearrangement uses TRBV20-1 and TRBJ2-3, with no clear D. The CDR3 is 11 amino acids. V lost 1 base, J lost 7 bases, and 6 bases lay in between. Germline V gene lookup returns CDR1 DFQATT and CDR2 SNEGSKA (reference sequence).

The chain employs TRBV5-5 and TRBJ1-1; no clear D gene. V lost 1 base and J 2 bases, leaving 6 bases between the germline ends. Germline V gene lookup returns CDR1 SGHKS and CDR2 YYEKEE (reference sequence). This CDR3 is 13 amino acids long. CDR3 sequence reads: CASSLPGNTEAFF. The CDR3 nucleotides read TGTGCCAGCAGCTTGCCGGGAAACACTGAAGCTTTCTTT.